This TCR beta chain stems from a study of cytomegalovirus exposure and HLA in healthy donors. General study findings and limits: A few CMV-associated chains proved CMV antigen-specific in vitro. According to the study, approximately 150 TCR beta chains were cytomegalovirus-associated.

The length of the CDR3 is 16 residues. Germline V gene data show CDR1 as SEHNR and CDR2 as FQNEAQ (reference sequence). J gave up 0 bases and V 2 bases, and 5 bases lay outside the gene matches. Profiled with immunoSEQ multiplex PCR; TCRdb holds only in-frame clones, not every one. The table shows over 120,000 clones, with approximately 90% occurring only once. Remarks on this clone: Its cognate antigen is unknown.

The sequenced material came from PBMCs. The receptor was isolated from a man aged 18 to 29 in good health and CMV-seropositive. The rearrangement links TRBV7-9 to TRBJ2-7; 9 bases agree with TRBD1. The CDR3 DNA follows: TGTGCCAGCAGCTTACAAGGGACAGGGCGCTCCTACGAGCAGTACTTC. Translating gives CASSLQGTGRSYEQYF. The whole variable domain, remainder taken from reference TRBV7-9 and TRBJ2-7, is DTGVSQNPRHKITKRGQNVTFRCDPISEHNRLYWYRQTLGQGPEFLTYFQNEAQLEKSRLLSDRFSAERPKGSFSTLEIQRTEQGDSAMYLCASSLQGTGRSYEQYFGPGTRLTVT.